This T cell receptor beta chain was identified in a study of blood T cell repertoires in COVID-19. Whole-study context: Researchers got acute and convalescent COVID-19 samples from the United States, Italy and Spain. PBMCs, B-cell-depleted T cells, or T cells provided the cDNA or gDNA that made up the material.

The ends were cut back, 0 bases at V and 4 bases at J, with 18 bases in the middle. The germline gives CDR1 SGHAT, CDR2 FQNNGV. The length of the CDR3 is 18 residues. The authors' processing: Estimation of nucleated cell counts relied on the amplification of reference gene primers. Assay: immunoSEQ multiplex PCR; the TCRdb copy retains only in-frame clones and omits some. That table gives V, J and clone size, and the DNA gave D and trimming. This sample yields roughly 80,000 clones, of which about four fifths are seen a single time; about 3.8% belongs to the top ten. The specimen was peripheral blood. The receptor comes from a man between 45 and 60 years old with acute or convalescent COVID-19. The chain combines TRBV11-2 with TRBJ2-2; possible D gene TRBD2, 6 bases. The CDR3 is CASSLEDFGGKGTGELFF. CDR3 bases: TGTGCCAGCAGCTTAGAGGATTTCGGGGGAAAAGGCACCGGGGAGCTGTTTTTT.